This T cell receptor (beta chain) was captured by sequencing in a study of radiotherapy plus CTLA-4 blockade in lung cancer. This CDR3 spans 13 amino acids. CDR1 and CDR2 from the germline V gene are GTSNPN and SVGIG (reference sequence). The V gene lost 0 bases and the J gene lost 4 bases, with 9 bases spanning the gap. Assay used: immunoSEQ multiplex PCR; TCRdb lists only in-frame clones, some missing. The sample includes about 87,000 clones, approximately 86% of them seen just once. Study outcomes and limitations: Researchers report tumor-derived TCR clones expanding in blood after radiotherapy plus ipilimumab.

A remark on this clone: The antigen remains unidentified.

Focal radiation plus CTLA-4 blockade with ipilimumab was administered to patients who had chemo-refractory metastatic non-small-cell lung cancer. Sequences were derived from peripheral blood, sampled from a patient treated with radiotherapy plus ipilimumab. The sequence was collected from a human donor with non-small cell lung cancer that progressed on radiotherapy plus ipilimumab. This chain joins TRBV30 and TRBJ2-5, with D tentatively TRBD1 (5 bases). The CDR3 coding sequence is TGTGCCTGGAGTGTACGGACAAGAGAGACCCAGTACTTC. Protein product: CAWSVRTRETQYF.